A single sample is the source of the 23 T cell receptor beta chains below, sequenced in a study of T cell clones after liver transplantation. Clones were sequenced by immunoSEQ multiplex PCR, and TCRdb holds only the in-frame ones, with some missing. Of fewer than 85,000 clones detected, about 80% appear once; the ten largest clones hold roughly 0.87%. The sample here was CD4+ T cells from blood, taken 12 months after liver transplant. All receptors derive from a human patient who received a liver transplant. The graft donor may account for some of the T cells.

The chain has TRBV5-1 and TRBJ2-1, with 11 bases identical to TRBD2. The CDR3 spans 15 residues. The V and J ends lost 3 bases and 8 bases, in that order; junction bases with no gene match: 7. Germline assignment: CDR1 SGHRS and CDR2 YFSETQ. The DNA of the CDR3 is TGCGCCAGCAGCTCTTCACTAGCGGGAGATTATGAGCAGTTCTTC. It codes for CASSSSLAGDYEQFF.

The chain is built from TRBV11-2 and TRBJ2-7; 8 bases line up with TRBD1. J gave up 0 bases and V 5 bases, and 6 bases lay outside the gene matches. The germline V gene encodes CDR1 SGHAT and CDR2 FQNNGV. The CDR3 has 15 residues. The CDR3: CASSLGGQGSYEQYF. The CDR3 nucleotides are TGTGCCAGCAGCCTAGGAGGACAGGGCTCCTACGAGCAGTACTTC.

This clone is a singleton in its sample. The CDR3 region has the DNA TGTGCCAGCAGCGTAGGGGGACTAGCGGGAGTAGATACGCAGTATTTT. This translates into CASSVGGLAGVDTQYF. This chain links TRBV9 with TRBJ2-3; 14 positions agree with TRBD2. The CDR3 extends over 16 amino acids. The germline gives CDR1 SGDLS, CDR2 YYNGEE. The V and J ends lost 0 bases and 5 bases, in that order; junction bases with no gene match: 2.

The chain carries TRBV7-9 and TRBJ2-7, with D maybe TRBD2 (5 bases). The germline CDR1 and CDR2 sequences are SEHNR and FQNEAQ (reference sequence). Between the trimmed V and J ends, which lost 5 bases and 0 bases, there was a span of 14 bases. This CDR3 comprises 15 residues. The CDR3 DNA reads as TGTGCCAGCAGCCTTAGAAAAGAGGGCTCCTACGAGCAGTACTTC. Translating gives CASSLRKEGSYEQYF.

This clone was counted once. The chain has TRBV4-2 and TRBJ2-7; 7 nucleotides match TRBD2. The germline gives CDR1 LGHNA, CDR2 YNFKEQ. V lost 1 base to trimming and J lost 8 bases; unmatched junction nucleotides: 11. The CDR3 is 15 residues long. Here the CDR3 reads CASSQAGDYLLKQYF. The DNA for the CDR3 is TGTGCCAGCAGCCAAGCCGGGGACTACCTTCTGAAGCAGTACTTC.

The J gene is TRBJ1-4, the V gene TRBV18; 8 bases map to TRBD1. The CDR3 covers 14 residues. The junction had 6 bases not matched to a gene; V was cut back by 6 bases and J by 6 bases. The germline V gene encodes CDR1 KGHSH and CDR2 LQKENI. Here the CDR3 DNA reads TGTGCCAGCTCCGCAGGGGGCGCAGATGAAAAACTGTTTTTT. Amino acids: CASSAGGADEKLFF.

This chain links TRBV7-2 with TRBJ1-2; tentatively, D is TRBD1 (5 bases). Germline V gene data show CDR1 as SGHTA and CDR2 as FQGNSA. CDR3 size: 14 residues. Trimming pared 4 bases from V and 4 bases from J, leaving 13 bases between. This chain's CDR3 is CASSSDKEVYGYTF. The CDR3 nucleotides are TGTGCCAGCAGCTCGGACAAGGAAGTCTATGGCTACACCTTC.

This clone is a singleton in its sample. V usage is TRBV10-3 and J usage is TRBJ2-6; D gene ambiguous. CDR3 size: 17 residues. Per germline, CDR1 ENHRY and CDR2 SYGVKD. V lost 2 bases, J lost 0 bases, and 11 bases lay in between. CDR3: CAISERDGPSGANVLTF. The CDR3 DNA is TGTGCCATCAGTGAGAGGGATGGTCCCTCTGGGGCCAACGTCCTGACTTTC.

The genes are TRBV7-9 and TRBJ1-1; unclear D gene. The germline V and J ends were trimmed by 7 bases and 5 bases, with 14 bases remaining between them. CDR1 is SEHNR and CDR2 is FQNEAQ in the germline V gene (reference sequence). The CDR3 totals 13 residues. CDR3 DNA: TGTGCCAGCACCCTTGGAGGGCGGACTGAAGCTTTCTTT. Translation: CASTLGGRTEAFF.

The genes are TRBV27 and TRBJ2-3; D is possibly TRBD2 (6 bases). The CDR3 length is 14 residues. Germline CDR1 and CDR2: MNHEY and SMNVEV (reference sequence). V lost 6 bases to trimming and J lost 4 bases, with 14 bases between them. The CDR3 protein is CASSQGLPPDTQYF. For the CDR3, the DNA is TGTGCCAGCAGCCAAGGACTACCCCCAGATACGCAGTATTTT.

CDR3 amino acids: CSVEVVGGRSDTGELFF. CDR3 DNA sequence: TGCAGCGTTGAAGTGGTTGGGGGGCGGTCGGACACCGGGGAGCTGTTTTTT. The chain couples TRBV29-1 to TRBJ2-2; D possibly uses TRBD1 or TRBD2 (6 bases each). The germline V gene encodes CDR1 SQVTM and CDR2 ANQGSEA. Trimming removed 1 base from V and 3 bases from J, with 18 bases in between. The CDR3 length is 17 residues.

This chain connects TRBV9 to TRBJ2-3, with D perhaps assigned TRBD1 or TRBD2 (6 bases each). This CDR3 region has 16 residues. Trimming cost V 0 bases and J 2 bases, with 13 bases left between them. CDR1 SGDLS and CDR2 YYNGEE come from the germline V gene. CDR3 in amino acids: CASSVVGGLATDTQYF. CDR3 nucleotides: TGTGCCAGCAGCGTAGTAGGGGGGCTGGCCACAGATACGCAGTATTTT.

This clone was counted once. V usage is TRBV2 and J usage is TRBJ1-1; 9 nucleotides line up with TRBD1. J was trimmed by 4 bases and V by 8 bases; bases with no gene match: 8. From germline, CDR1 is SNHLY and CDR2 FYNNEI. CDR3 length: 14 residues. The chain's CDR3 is CASGEQGAGTEAFF. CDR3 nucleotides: TGTGCCAGCGGCGAACAGGGGGCAGGCACTGAAGCTTTCTTT.

CDR3 in amino acids: CASSDPGELIGNTIYF. The CDR3 bases are TGTGCCAGCAGTGATCCAGGGGAACTCATCGGAAACACCATATATTTT. V gene TRBV6-1 combines with J gene TRBJ1-3; D may be TRBD1 (6 bases). The length of the CDR3 is 16 residues. Trimming took off 3 bases at V and 4 bases at J, with 16 bases between the two ends. Germline assignment: CDR1 MNHNS and CDR2 SASEGT.

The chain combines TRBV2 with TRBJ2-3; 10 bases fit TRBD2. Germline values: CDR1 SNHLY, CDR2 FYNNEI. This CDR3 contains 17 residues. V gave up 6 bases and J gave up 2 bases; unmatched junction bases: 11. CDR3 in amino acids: CASRKGAGGPNTDTQYF. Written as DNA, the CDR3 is TGTGCCAGCAGGAAAGGAGCGGGAGGGCCAAACACAGATACGCAGTATTTT.

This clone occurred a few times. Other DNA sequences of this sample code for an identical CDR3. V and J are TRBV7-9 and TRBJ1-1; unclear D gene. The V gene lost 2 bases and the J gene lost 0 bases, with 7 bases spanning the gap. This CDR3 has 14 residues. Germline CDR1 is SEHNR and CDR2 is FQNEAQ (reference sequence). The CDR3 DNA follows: TGTGCCAGCAGCTTATCGAGACTGAACACTGAAGCTTTCTTT. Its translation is CASSLSRLNTEAFF. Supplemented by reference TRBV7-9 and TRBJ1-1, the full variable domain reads DTGVSQNPRHKITKRGQNVTFRCDPISEHNRLYWYRQTLGQGPEFLTYFQNEAQLEKSRLLSDRFSAERPKGSFSTLEIQRTEQGDSAMYLCASSLSRLNTEAFFGQGTRLTVV.

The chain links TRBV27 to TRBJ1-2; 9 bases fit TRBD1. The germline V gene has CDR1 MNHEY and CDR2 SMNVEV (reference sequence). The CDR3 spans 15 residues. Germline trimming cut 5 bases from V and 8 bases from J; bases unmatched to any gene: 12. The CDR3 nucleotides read TGTGCCAGCAGTCTAACAGGGGGCGTCAATCGAGGCTACACCTTC. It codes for CASSLTGGVNRGYTF.

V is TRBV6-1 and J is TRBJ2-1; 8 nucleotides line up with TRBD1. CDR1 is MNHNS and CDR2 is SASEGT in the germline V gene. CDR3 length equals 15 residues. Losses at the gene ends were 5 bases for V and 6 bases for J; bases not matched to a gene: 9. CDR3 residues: CASSFGQGQGNEQFF. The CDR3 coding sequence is TGTGCCAGCAGTTTCGGACAGGGCCAAGGCAATGAGCAGTTCTTC.

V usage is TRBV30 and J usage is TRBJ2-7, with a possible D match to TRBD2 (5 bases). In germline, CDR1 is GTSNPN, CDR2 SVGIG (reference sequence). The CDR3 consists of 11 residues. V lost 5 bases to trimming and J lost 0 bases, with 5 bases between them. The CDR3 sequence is CAWGSSYEQYF. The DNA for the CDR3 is TGTGCCTGGGGGAGCTCCTACGAGCAGTACTTC.

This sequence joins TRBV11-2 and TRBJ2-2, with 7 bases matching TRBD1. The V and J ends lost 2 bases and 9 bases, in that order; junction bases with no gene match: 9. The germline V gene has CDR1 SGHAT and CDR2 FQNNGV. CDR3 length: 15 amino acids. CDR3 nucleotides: TGTGCCAGCAGCTTACTACAGGGGCCGCTATGGGAGCTGTTTTTT. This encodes CASSLLQGPLWELFF. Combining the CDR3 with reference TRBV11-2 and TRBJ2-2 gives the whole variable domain EAGVAQSPRYKIIEKRQSVAFWCNPISGHATLYWYQQILGQGPKLLIQFQNNGVVDDSQLPKDRFSAERLKGVDSTLKIQPAKLEDSAVYLCASSLLQGPLWELFFGEGSRLTVL.

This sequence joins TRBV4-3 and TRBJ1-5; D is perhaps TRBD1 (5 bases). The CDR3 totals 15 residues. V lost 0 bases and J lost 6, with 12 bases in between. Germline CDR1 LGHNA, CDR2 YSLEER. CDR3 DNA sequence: TGCGCCAGCAGCCAAGATTTGAGGGGAGGTCAGCCCCAGCATTTT. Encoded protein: CASSQDLRGGQPQHF.

DNA of the CDR3: TGTGCCAGCAGTTTGGCCAACAGGGGGTCCGAGCAGTACTTC. Amino acid sequence: CASSLANRGSEQYF. The J gene is TRBJ2-7, the V gene TRBV28, with TRBD1 matching 8 bases. Trimming at V came to 3 bases and at J to 6 bases, leaving 7 bases not matched to a gene. The CDR3 runs 14 residues. Germline V lookup: CDR1 MDHEN, CDR2 SYDVKM.

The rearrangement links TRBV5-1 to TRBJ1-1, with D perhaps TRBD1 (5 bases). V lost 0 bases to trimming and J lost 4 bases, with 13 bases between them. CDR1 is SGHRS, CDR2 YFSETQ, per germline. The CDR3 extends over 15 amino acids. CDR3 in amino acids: CASSLEGGESTEAFF. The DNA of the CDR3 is TGCGCCAGCAGCTTGGAGGGAGGGGAGAGCACTGAAGCTTTCTTT.